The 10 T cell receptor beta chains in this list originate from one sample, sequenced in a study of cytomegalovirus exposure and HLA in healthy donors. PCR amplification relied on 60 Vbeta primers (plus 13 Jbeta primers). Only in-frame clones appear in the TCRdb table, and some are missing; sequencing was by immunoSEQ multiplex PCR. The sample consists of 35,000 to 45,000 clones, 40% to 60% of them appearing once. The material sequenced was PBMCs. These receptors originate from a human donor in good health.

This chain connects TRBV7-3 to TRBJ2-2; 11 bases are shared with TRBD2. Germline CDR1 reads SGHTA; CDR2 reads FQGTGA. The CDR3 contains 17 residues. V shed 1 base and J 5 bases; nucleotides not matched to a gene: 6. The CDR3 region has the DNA TGTGCCAGCAGCTTAAAGGGACCTAGCGGGGGGACCGGGGAGCTGTTTTTT. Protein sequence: CASSLKGPSGGTGELFF.

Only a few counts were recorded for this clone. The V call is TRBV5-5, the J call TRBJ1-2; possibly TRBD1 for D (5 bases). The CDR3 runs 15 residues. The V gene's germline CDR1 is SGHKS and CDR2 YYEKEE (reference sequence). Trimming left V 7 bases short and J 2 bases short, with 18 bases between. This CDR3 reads CASAVTVLNNYGYTF. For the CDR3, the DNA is TGTGCCAGCGCGGTGACAGTACTAAACAACTATGGCTACACCTTC.

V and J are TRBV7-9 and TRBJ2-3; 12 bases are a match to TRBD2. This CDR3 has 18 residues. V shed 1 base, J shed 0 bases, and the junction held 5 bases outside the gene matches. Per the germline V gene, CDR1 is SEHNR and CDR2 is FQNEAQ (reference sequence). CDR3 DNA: TGTGCCAGCAGCTTAGGGACTAGCGGGGCAAGAAGCACAGATACGCAGTATTTT. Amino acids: CASSLGTSGARSTDTQYF.

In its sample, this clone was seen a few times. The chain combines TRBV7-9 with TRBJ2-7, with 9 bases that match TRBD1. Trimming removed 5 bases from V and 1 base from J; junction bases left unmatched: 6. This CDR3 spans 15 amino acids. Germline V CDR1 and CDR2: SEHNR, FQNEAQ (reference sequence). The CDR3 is CASSLGTGSSYEQYF. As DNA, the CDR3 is TGTGCCAGCAGCCTAGGGACAGGGAGTTCCTACGAGCAGTACTTC.

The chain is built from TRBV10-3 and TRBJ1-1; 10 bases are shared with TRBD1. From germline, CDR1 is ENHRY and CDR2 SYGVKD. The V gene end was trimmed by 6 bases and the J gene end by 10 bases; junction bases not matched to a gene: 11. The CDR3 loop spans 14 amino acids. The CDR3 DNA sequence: TGTGCCATCAGAGAGACAGGGGGCGCGGACTCAGCTTTCTTT. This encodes CAIRETGGADSAFF.

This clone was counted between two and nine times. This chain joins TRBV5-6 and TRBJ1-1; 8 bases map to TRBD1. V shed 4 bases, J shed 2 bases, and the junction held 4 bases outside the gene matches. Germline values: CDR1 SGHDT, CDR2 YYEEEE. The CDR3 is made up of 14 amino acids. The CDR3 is CASSRQGTNTEAFF. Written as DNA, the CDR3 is TGTGCCAGCAGCCGACAGGGGACAAACACTGAAGCTTTCTTT.

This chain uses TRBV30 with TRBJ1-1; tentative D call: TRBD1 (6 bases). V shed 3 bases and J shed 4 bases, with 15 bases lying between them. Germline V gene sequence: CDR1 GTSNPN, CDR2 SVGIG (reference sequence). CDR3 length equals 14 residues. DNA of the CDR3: TGTGCCTGGAGCGTTACAGGGTTTGGCACTGAAGCTTTCTTT. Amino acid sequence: CAWSVTGFGTEAFF.

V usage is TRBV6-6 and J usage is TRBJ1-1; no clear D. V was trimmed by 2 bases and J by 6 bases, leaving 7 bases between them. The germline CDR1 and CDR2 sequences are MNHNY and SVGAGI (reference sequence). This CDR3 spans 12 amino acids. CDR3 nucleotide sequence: TGTGCCAGCAGTTACATGGCAGCTGAAGCTTTCTTT. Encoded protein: CASSYMAAEAFF.

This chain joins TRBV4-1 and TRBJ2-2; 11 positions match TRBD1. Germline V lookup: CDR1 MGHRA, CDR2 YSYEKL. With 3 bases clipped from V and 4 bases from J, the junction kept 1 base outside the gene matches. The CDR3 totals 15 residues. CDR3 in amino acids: CASSQGQGGTGELFF. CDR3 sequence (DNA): TGCGCCAGCAGCCAGGGACAGGGGGGCACCGGGGAGCTGTTTTTT.

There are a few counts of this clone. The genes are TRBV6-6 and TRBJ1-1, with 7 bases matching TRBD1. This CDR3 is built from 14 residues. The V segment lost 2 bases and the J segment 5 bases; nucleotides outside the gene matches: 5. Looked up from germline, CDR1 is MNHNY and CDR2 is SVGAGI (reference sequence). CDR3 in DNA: TGTGCCAGCAGTTACATGCAGGGGGGAACTGAAGCTTTCTTT. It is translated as CASSYMQGGTEAFF.